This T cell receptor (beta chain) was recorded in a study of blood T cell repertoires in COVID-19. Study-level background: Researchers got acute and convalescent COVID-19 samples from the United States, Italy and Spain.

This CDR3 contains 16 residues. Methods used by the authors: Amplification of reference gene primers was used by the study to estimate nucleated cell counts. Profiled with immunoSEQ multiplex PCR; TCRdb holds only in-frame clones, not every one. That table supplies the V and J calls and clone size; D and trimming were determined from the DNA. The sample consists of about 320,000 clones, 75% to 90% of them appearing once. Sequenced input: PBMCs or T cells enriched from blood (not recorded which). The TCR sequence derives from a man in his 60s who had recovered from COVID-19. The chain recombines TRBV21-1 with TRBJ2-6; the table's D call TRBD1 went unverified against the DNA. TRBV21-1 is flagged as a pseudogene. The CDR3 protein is CASSKSHISGANVLTF. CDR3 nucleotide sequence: TGTGCCAGCAGCAAATCACATATCTCTGGGGCCAACGTCCTGACTTTC.